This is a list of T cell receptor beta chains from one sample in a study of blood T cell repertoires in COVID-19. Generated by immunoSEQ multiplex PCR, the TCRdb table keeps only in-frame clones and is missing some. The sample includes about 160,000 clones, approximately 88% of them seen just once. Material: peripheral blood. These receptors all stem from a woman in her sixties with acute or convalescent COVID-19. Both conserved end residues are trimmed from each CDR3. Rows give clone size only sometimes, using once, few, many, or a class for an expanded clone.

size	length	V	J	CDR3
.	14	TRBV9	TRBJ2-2	ASSVGWQAITGELF
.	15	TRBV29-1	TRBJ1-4	SVELWLQGSVGEKLF
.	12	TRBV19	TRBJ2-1	ASSSGGPTNEQF
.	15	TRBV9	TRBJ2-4	ASSVGSSGGRENIQY
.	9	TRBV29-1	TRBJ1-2	SVRKADGYT
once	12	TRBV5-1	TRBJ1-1	ASSGTGVNTEAF
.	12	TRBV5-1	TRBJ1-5	ASSPRGNNQPQH
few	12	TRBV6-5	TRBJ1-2	ASKKTGKNYGYT
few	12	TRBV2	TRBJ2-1	ASLSGGGHNEQF
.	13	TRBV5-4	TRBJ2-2	ASSLGLPSARELF
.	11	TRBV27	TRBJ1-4	ASSLGSGEKLF
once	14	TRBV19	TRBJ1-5	ASSPRDRGSNQPQH
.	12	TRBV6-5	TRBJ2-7	ASSYPQQGHEQY
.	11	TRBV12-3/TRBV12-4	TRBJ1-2	ASSLGRAYGYT
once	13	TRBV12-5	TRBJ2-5	ASGSTQGAIQTQY
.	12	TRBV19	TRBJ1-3	ASSTASSGNTIY
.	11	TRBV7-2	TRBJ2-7	ASSPWDTYEQY
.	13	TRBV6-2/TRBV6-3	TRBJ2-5	ASSYGSGGAETQY
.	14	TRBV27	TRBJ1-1	ASSLGQGVRNTEAF
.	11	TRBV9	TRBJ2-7	ASSVGQDHEQY
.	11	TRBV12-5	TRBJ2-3	ASLRDSTDTQY
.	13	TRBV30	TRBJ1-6	AWSPGTGFGSPLH
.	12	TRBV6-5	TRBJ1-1	ASRGQGKNTEAF
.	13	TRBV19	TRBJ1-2	ASSPSTGDGYGYT
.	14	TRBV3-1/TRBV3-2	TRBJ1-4	ASSQGQGSTNEKLF
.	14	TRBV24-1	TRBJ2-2	ATSEHRGLNTGELF
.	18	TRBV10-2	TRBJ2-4	ASSEPGTSGGFLAKNIQY
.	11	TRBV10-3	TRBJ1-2	AISVGQGVGYT
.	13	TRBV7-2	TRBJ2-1	ASTLGSGAYNEQF
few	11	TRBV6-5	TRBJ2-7	ASTHQVTYEQY
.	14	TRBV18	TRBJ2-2	ASSSTDGLNTGELF
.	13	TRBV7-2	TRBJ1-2	ASSKGQTNNYGYT
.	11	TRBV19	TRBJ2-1	ASSFQGGNEQF
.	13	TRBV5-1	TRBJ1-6	ASSLGDRVNSPLH
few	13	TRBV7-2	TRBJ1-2	ASSPRVGGIEGYT
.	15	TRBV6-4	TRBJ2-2	ASKERGPLWDTGELF
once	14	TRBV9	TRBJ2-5	ASSVVASGGAETQY
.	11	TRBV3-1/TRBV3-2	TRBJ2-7	ASSLRGRDEQY
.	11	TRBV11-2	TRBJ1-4	ASSPYSNEKLF
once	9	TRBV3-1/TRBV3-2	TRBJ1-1	ASSNTGGTF
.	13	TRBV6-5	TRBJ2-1	ASSYGGSSYNEQF
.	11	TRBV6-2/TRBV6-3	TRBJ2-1	ASSPLESNEQF
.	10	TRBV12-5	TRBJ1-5	ASGNRGLSQH
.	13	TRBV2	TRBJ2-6	ASSGNRAGANVLT
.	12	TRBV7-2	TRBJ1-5	ASSLGAGGEPQH
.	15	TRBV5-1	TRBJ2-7	ASSPGTGSLGHYEQY
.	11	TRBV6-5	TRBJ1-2	ASSPAGDGGYT
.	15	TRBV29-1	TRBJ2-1	SVEAFTGTRRLHEQF
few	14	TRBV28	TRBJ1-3	ASSFGGLPPGNTIY
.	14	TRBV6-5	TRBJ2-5	ASSYSSSGGQETQY
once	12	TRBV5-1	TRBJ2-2	ASSFRQNTGELF